This TCR beta chain was recorded in a study of OX40 agonist ivuxolimab in advanced cancers. Germline V lookup: CDR1 SGDLS, CDR2 YYNGEE. The CDR3 has 15 residues. V was pared by 4 bases and J by 6 bases, with 11 bases of the junction left unmatched. The method was immunoSEQ multiplex PCR; TCRdb's version includes in-frame clones alone and lacks a portion of them. The sample lists about 18,000 clones; more than 65% were seen once. A word on this clone: Its antigen remains unidentified.

Study-level findings and limits: Normalized expansion of T-cell clones was also low for some nonresponders.

The source is an adult with an advanced solid tumor such as melanoma, head and neck, liver or kidney cancer. The sample consisted of CD4+ or CD8+ T cells sorted from blood, taken in a trial of the OX40 agonist ivuxolimab. The V call is TRBV9, the J call TRBJ2-7; 9 positions agree with TRBD1. The chain's CDR3 is CASSPEKGQGSEQYF. CDR3 nucleotides: TGTGCCAGCAGCCCGGAGAAGGGACAGGGATCCGAGCAGTACTTC.